One sample yielded the 21 T cell receptor beta chains listed below, sequenced in a study of T-cell reconstitution after alpha-beta-depleted transplantation in children. TCRbeta library construction was performed incorporating unique molecular identifiers. TCRdb reprocessed the PCR reads via MiXCR and lists one record per CDR3 protein. The table includes about 100,000 distinct CDR3 sequences, 5% to 6% detected once. Source: PBMCs, mostly from graft donor cells, taken 60 days after TCRalphabeta/CD19-depleted stem cell transplant. The receptors originated from a female patient aged 2-15 years who had a stem cell transplant for Fanconi anemia, so the T cells may come from the graft donor.

This clonotype was detected ten times or more. The V gene is TRBV5-1, the J gene TRBJ2-2; D unresolved. This CDR3 is built from 14 residues. From germline, CDR1 is SGHRS and CDR2 YFSETQ. The V and J ends lost 2 bases and 4 bases respectively, with 9 bases between them. The CDR3 DNA reads as TGCGCCAGCAGCTTCCTTAGCCGCACCGGGGAGCTGTTTTTT. Protein sequence: CASSFLSRTGELFF.

This clonotype has a count of ten or more. The V and J genes are TRBV5-1 and TRBJ2-7; tentatively, D is TRBD1 (5 bases). The CDR3 covers 17 residues. Between the trimmed V and J ends, which lost 0 bases and 4 bases, there was a span of 20 bases. The germline CDR1 and CDR2 sequences are SGHRS and YFSETQ. CDR3 amino acids: CASSLGPGRSRAYEQYF. DNA of the CDR3: TGCGCCAGCAGCTTGGGCCCCGGGCGTTCCAGGGCTTACGAGCAGTACTTC. Full variable domain (outside the CDR3, taken from reference TRBV5-1 and TRBJ2-7): KAGVTQTPRYLIKTRGQQVTLSCSPISGHRSVSWYQQTPGQGLQFLFEYFSETQRNKGNFPGRFSGRQFSNSRSEMNVSTLELGDSALYLCASSLGPGRSRAYEQYFGPGTRLTVT.

The V call is TRBV11-2, the J call TRBJ2-1; D gene unclear. Germline assignment: CDR1 SGHAT and CDR2 FQNNGV. The CDR3 loop spans 12 amino acids. V shed 5 bases and J shed 7 bases, with 9 bases lying between them. The CDR3 spells CASSPYSNEQFF. The DNA of the CDR3 is TGTGCCAGCAGCCCCTATAGTAATGAGCAGTTCTTC.

In this sample, this clonotype turned up a few times. The chain employs TRBV9 and TRBJ1-5; 8 nucleotides line up with TRBD1. CDR3 size: 14 residues. Germline V gives CDR1 SGDLS, CDR2 YYNGEE. Trimming cost V 4 bases and J 6 bases; bases outside gene matches: 6. The CDR3, as DNA: TGTGCCAGCAGCCCAACAGGGGGGAGTCAGCCCCAGCATTTT. This encodes CASSPTGGSQPQHF.

There are a few counts of this clonotype. The chain combines TRBV27 with TRBJ2-4; 7 bases fit TRBD2. The CDR3 spans 13 residues. Trimming at V came to 2 bases and at J to 5 bases, leaving 0 bases not matched to a gene. CDR1 and CDR2 (germline): MNHEY, SMNVEV (reference sequence). Here the CDR3 DNA reads TGTGCCAGCAGTTTACTAGCGGAAAACATTCAGTACTTC. Translated, it gives CASSLLAENIQYF.

This clonotype was counted ten times or more. CDR3 nucleotide sequence: TGCAGTGCTATGAGGTCGGCAGGGCTGTACTTC. It yields the protein CSAMRSAGLYF. The chain is built from TRBV20-1 and TRBJ2-4, with a possible D match to TRBD1 (5 bases). Trimming removed 4 bases at V and 15 bases at J, with 16 bases between. Germline-derived CDR1 and CDR2 are DFQATT and SNEGSKA (reference sequence). The CDR3 extends over 11 amino acids.

This clonotype was detected ten times or more. The CDR3 DNA reads as TGTGCCAGCAGGGTTCTAGCGGGAGGGTTCTACGAGCAGTACTTC. Amino acid sequence: CASRVLAGGFYEQYF. The rearrangement joins TRBV12-3 or TRBV12-4 to TRBJ2-7, with 12 bases identical to TRBD2. The CDR3 sequence is 15 residues long. With 6 bases clipped from V and 3 bases from J, the junction kept 6 bases outside the gene matches.

Note on this clonotype: This sequence may be a read error, since a much larger clone differs from it by one base. Given the absence of the conserved phenylalanine or tryptophan at the CDR3 end, a read error is likely. This rearrangement joins TRBV10-2 to TRBJ1-3; unclear D gene. From germline, CDR1 is WSHSY and CDR2 SAAADI. The V end was cut by 1 base, the J end by 4 bases, with 11 bases between. The CDR3 runs to 15 residues. The DNA for the CDR3 is TGCGCCAGCAGTGAGTGGGGTTCGGGAGGAAACACCATATATATT. It is translated as CASSEWGSGGNTIYI.

This clonotype was counted at least ten times. The chain has TRBV29-1 and TRBJ2-7; tentatively, D is TRBD1 (5 bases). The CDR3 totals 14 residues. The germline V gene has CDR1 SQVTM and CDR2 ANQGSEA. V gave up 6 bases and J gave up 5 bases, with 20 bases separating them. The CDR3, as DNA: TGCAGCGTCCTGGGGCCAGGAGTGGCCGACGAGCAGTACTTC. This codes for CSVLGPGVADEQYF.

Many counts were recorded for this clonotype. The V and J genes are TRBV12-3 or TRBV12-4 and TRBJ1-6; 7 nucleotides agree with TRBD1. V lost 7 bases, J lost 7 bases, and 10 bases stayed unmatched. This CDR3 region has 15 residues. The CDR3 DNA follows: TGTGCCAGCAATAGTAACCGGGACAGAAATTCACCCCTCCACTTT. Protein sequence: CASNSNRDRNSPLHF.

This clonotype was observed a few times. V usage is TRBV5-1 and J usage is TRBJ1-4; unclear D gene. This CDR3 is 14 amino acids long. Germline loops: CDR1 SGHRS, CDR2 YFSETQ. V lost 2 bases, J lost 8 bases, and 13 bases lay in between. CDR3 protein: CASSFLPGLEKLFF. In DNA form, the CDR3 reads TGCGCCAGCAGCTTCCTACCGGGCCTAGAAAAACTGTTTTTT.

The chain is built from TRBV3-1 and TRBJ2-3; a possible D gene is TRBD2 (6 bases). The CDR3 contains 18 residues. The V gene lost 10 bases and the J gene lost 2 bases, with 28 bases spanning the gap. CDR1 LGHDT and CDR2 YNNKEL come from the germline V gene (reference sequence). CDR3 nucleotide sequence: TGTGCCATCTGTTTATTCGGCCGGGGGAGTCTTCTCACAGATACGCAGTATTTT. Its protein product is CAICLFGRGSLLTDTQYF.

This clonotype was recorded a few times. V is TRBV18 and J is TRBJ2-1, with 7 bases matching TRBD1. The CDR3 length is 14 residues. Germline V gene sequence: CDR1 KGHSH, CDR2 LQKENI. V lost 4 bases and J lost 4; bases outside the gene matches: 4. The CDR3 bases are TGTGCCAGCTCACAAGGACAGGCTTACAATGAGCAGTTCTTC. Its protein is CASSQGQAYNEQFF.

V and J are TRBV29-1 and TRBJ1-2, with 7 bases aligning to TRBD1. The V gene end was trimmed by 5 bases and the J gene end by 4 bases; junction bases not matched to a gene: 7. The length of the CDR3 is 13 residues. Germline CDR1 SQVTM, CDR2 ANQGSEA. CDR3 loop: CSVTRTGLYGYTF. The DNA of the CDR3 is TGCAGCGTTACTAGGACAGGACTCTATGGCTACACCTTC.

This clonotype has more than one count but fewer than ten. V is TRBV20-1 and J is TRBJ2-7; D gene ambiguous. The CDR3 runs 14 residues. Germline V gene data show CDR1 as DFQATT and CDR2 as SNEGSKA (reference sequence). V was cut by 1 base and J by 2 bases, with 12 bases left in between. The CDR3 nucleotides are TGCAGTGCTAGAGCGTTTCTAGAGACCTACGAGCAGTACTTC. Residues: CSARAFLETYEQYF.

This clonotype appeared many times. A read error may produce the germline difference seen at one junction end. This chain links TRBV5-1 with TRBJ2-3; the match to TRBD2 covers 8 bases. Per germline, CDR1 SGHRS and CDR2 YFSETQ. The CDR3 is 15 amino acids. Written as DNA, the CDR3 is TGCGCCAGCACCTTGAGCGGGAGTAGGGCAGATACGCAGTATTTT. This gives the protein CASTLSGSRADTQYF.

At least ten counts were recorded for this clonotype. CDR3 region: CASSVGGGPMDYEQYF. CDR3 nucleotides: TGTGCCAGCAGCGTAGGAGGGGGCCCAATGGACTACGAGCAGTACTTC. The chain joins TRBV9 to TRBJ2-7; 7 nucleotides line up with TRBD1. This CDR3 spans 16 amino acids. V lost 0 bases and J lost 3; bases outside the gene matches: 9. Germline values: CDR1 SGDLS, CDR2 YYNGEE.

This clonotype was counted many times. The chain joins TRBV18 to TRBJ2-7; D is possibly TRBD1 or TRBD2 (6 bases each). Per germline, CDR1 KGHSH and CDR2 LQKENI. V shed 0 bases and J shed 0 bases, with 15 bases lying between them. CDR3 length: 17 amino acids. The CDR3 nucleotides read TGTGCCAGCTCACCACCGGGGTACGGGGGCTCCTCCTACGAGCAGTACTTC. Its translation: CASSPPGYGGSSYEQYF.

This clonotype was found many times. The chain is built from TRBV7-2 and TRBJ2-1, with 13 bases lining up with TRBD2. Germline V lookup: CDR1 SGHTA, CDR2 FQGNSA. This CDR3 is 14 amino acids long. The ends lost 5 bases at V and 9 bases at J; junction bases unmatched: 4. The CDR3 DNA reads TGTGCCAGCAGCACTAGCGGGGGGGCGGGTGAGCAGTTCTTC. This gives the protein CASSTSGGAGEQFF.

The rearrangement links TRBV20-1 to TRBJ2-7; 8 bases fit TRBD2. This CDR3 has 16 residues. The V segment lost 3 bases and the J segment 4 bases; nucleotides outside the gene matches: 14. Germline lookup yields CDR1 DFQATT and CDR2 SNEGSKA (reference sequence). The CDR3 nucleotides read TGCAGTGCTAGGGTTTTAGCGGGAAGGGTGCAGTACGAGCAGTACTTC. As protein: CSARVLAGRVQYEQYF.

This chain joins TRBV2 and TRBJ1-1; D perhaps matches TRBD1 (5 bases). From germline, CDR1 is SNHLY and CDR2 FYNNEI. V lost 4 bases to trimming and J lost 2 bases, with 8 bases between them. This CDR3 region has 13 residues. The CDR3 here is CASSVQGNTEAFF. Here the CDR3 DNA reads TGTGCCAGCAGTGTCCAGGGTAACACTGAAGCTTTCTTT. The full variable domain, its missing parts supplied by reference TRBV2 and TRBJ1-1, is EPEVTQTPSHQVTQMGQEVILRCVPISNHLYFYWYRQILGQKVEFLVSFYNNEISEKSEIFDDQFSVERPDGSNFTLKIRSTKLEDSAMYFCASSVQGNTEAFFGQGTRLTVV.